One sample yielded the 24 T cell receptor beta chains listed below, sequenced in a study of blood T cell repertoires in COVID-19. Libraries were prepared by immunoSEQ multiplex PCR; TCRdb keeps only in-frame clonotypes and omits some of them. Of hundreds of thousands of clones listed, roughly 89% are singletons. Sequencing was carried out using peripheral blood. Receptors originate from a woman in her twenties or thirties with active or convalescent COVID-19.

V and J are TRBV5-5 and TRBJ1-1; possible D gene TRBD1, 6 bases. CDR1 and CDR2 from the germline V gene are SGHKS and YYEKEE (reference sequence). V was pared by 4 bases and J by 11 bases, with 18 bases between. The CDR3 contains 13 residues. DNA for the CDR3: TGTGCCAGCAGCCCGGCCGGGACACGTGAGGCTTTCTTT. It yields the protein CASSPAGTREAFF.

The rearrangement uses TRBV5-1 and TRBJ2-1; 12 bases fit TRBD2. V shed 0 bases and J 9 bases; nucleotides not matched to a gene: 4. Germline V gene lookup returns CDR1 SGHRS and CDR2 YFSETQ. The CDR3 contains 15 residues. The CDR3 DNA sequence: TGCGCCAGCAGCTTGGGGACTAGCGGGAAGGGTGAGCAGTTCTTC. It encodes CASSLGTSGKGEQFF. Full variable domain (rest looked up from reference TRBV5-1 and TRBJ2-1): KAGVTQTPRYLIKTRGQQVTLSCSPISGHRSVSWYQQTPGQGLQFLFEYFSETQRNKGNFPGRFSGRQFSNSRSEMNVSTLELGDSALYLCASSLGTSGKGEQFFGPGTRLTVL.

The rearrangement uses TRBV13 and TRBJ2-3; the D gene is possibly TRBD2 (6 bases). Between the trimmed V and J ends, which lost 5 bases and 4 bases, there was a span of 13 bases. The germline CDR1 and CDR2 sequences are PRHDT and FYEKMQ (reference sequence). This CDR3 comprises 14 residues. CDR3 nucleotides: TGTGCCAGCAGCAGGGACTCGTCCGCAGATACGCAGTATTTT. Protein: CASSRDSSADTQYF.

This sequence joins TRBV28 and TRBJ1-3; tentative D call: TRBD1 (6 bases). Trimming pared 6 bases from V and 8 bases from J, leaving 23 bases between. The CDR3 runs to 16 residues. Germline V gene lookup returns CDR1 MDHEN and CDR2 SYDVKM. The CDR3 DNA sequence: TGTGCCAGCAGACCCACCAGGGGTTGGGAAGGTGACACCATATATTTT. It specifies CASRPTRGWEGDTIYF.

DNA for the CDR3: TGTGCCAGCAGTCTCAACATCCAAGAGACCCAGTACTTC. Translating gives CASSLNIQETQYF. V and J are TRBV28 and TRBJ2-5, with D uncertain. This CDR3 has 13 residues. Trimming shortened V by 5 bases and J by 1 base, and 8 bases separated the two germline ends. CDR1 and CDR2 (germline): MDHEN, SYDVKM.

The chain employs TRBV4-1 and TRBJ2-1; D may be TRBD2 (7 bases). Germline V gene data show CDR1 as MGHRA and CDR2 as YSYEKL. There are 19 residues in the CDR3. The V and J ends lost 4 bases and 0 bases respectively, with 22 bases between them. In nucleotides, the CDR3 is TGCGCCAGCAGCCCTCGCCACAAGTCGGGGGGCAGCTCCTACAATGAGCAGTTCTTC. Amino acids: CASSPRHKSGGSSYNEQFF.

CDR3 sequence: CAISAAGERDTQYF. The CDR3, as DNA: TGTGCCATCAGTGCAGCGGGGGAGAGAGATACGCAGTATTTT. V usage is TRBV10-3 and J usage is TRBJ2-3; 8 bases are a match to TRBD2. Trimming removed 4 bases from V and 5 bases from J; junction bases left unmatched: 5. The CDR3 is 14 residues long. Germline V lookup: CDR1 ENHRY, CDR2 SYGVKD.

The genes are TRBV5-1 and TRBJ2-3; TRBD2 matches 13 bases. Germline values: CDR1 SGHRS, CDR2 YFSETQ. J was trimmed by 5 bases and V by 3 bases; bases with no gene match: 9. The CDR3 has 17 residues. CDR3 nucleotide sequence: TGCGCCAGCAGCTCGTTAACTAGCGGGGGGGCTGAAGATACGCAGTATTTT. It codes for CASSSLTSGGAEDTQYF.

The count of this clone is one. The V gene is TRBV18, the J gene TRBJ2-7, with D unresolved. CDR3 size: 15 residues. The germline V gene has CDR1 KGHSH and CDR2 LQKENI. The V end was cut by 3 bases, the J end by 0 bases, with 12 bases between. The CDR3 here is CASSPQSQSSYEQYF. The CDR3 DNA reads TGTGCCAGCTCACCCCAGTCACAAAGCTCCTACGAGCAGTACTTC.

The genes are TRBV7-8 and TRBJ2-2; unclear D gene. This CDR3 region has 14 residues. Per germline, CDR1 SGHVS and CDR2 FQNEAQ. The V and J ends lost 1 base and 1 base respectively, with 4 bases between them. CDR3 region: CASSLVMNTGELFF. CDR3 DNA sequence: TGTGCCAGCAGCTTAGTTATGAACACCGGGGAGCTGTTTTTT.

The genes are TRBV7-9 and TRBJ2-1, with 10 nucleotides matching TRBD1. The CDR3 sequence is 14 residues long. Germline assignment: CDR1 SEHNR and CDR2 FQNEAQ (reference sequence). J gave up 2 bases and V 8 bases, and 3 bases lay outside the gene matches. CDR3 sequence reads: CASGTGETYNEQFF. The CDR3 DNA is TGTGCCAGCGGGACAGGGGAAACCTACAATGAGCAGTTCTTC.

The CDR3 loop reads CASRPTGAPSSYEQYF. The CDR3 DNA reads as TGTGCCAGCAGACCGACGGGAGCGCCCAGCTCCTACGAGCAGTACTTC. The J gene is TRBJ2-7, the V gene TRBV5-8; D may be TRBD2 (6 bases). CDR1 SGHTS and CDR2 YDEGEE come from the germline V gene. The CDR3 loop spans 16 amino acids. The V end was cut by 5 bases, the J end by 0 bases, with 18 bases between.

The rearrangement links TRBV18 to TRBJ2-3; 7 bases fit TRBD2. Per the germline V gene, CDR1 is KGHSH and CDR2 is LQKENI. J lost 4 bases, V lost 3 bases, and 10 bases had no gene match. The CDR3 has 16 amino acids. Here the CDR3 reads CASSPNVQGGADTQYF. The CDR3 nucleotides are TGTGCCAGCTCACCTAACGTCCAGGGAGGGGCAGATACGCAGTATTTT.

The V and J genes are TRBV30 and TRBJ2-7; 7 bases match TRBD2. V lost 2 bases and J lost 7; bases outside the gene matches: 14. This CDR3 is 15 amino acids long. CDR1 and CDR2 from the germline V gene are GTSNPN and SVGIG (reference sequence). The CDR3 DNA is TGTGCCTGGAGTATAACGGACGGGGGAGGGTATGAGCAGTACTTC. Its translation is CAWSITDGGGYEQYF.

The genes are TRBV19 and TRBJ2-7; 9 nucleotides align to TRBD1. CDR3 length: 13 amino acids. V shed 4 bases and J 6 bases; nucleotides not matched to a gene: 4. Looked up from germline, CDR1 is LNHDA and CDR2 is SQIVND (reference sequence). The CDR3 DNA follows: TGTGCCAGTAGTACAGCGACAGGGGGCGAGCAGTACTTC. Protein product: CASSTATGGEQYF.

The CDR3 protein is CASSLAGNEKLFF. CDR3 coding DNA: TGTGCCAGCAGCTTGGCGGGGAATGAAAAACTGTTTTTT. The chain joins TRBV5-6 to TRBJ1-4; D not certain. This CDR3 is built from 13 residues. With 0 bases removed from V and 5 bases from J, the gap between germline ends came to 5 bases. The germline gives CDR1 SGHDT, CDR2 YYEEEE.

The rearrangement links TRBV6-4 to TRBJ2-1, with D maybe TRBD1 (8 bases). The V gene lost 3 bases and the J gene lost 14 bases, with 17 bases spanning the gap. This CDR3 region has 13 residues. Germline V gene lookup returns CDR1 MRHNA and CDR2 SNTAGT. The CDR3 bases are TGTGCCAGCAGTGAATCCGACAGGGGAGGGAAGTTCTTC. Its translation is CASSESDRGGKFF.

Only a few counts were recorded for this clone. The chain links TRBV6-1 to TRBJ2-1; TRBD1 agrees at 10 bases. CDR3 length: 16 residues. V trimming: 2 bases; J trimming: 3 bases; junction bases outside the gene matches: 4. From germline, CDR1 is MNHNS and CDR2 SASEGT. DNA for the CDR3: TGTGCCAGCAGTGAAAAGGGGACAGGGGACTACAATGAGCAGTTCTTC. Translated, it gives CASSEKGTGDYNEQFF.

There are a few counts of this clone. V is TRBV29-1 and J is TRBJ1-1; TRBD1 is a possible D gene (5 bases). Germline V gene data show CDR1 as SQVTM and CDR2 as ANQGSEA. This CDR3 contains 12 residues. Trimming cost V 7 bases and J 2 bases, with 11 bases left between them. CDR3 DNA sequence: TGCAGCGCCAGGGACTCTAACACTGAAGCTTTCTTT. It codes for CSARDSNTEAFF.

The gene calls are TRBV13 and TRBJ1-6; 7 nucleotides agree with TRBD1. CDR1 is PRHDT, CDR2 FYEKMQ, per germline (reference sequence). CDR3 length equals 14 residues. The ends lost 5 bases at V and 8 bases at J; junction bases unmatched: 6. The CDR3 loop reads CASSEQGVDSPLHF. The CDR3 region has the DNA TGTGCCAGCAGCGAGCAGGGGGTTGATTCACCCCTCCACTTT.

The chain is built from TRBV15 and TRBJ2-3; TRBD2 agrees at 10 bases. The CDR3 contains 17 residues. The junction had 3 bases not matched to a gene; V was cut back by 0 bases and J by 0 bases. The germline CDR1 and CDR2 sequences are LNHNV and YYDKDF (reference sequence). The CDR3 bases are TGTGCCACCAGCAGAGAAGGACTAGCGGTTAGCACAGATACGCAGTATTTT. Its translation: CATSREGLAVSTDTQYF.

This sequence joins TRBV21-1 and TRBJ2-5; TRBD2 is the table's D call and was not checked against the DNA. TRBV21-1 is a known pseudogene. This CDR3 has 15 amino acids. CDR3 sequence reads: CASSKHERGQETQYF. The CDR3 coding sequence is TGTGCCAGCAGCAAACATGAACGGGGGCAAGAGACCCAGTACTTC.

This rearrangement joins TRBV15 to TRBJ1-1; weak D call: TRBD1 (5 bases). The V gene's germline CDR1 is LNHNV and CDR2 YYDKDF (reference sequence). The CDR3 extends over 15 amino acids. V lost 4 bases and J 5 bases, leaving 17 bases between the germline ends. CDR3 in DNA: TGTGCCACCAGCAAGGGCGCAGGGCCCATTACTGAAGCTTTCTTT. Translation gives CATSKGAGPITEAFF.

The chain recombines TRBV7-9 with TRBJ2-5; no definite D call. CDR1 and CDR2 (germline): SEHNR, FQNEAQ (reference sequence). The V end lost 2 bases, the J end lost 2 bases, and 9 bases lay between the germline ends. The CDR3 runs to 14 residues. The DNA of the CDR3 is TGTGCCAGCAGCTTACTCAGCGTACAAGAGACCCAGTACTTC. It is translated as CASSLLSVQETQYF.